This is a list of T cell receptor beta chains from one sample in a study of OX40 agonist ivuxolimab in advanced cancers. Generated by immunoSEQ multiplex PCR, the TCRdb table keeps only in-frame clones and is missing some. Of around 80,000 clones listed, around 88% are singletons. Sequences were derived from CD4+ or CD8+ T cells sorted from blood, sampled in a trial of the OX40 agonist ivuxolimab. These receptors originate from an adult with an advanced solid tumor such as melanoma, head and neck, liver or kidney cancer. Both conserved end residues are part of each CDR3.

v_gene: TRBV4-1
j_gene: TRBJ1-5
CDR3aa: CASSLTGSNQPQHF

v_gene: TRBV7-3
j_gene: TRBJ2-7
CDR3aa: CASSSTGVYEQYF

v_gene: TRBV6-1
j_gene: TRBJ1-1
CDR3aa: CASFLLRLGFREAFF

v_gene: TRBV7-3
j_gene: TRBJ1-5
CDR3aa: CASSCAWAQHF

v_gene: TRBV7-2
j_gene: TRBJ1-4
CDR3aa: CASSLVTGTAGEKLFF

v_gene: TRBV18
j_gene: TRBJ2-7
CDR3aa: CASSPRTGVGVYEQYF

v_gene: TRBV14
j_gene: TRBJ2-1
CDR3aa: CATAHGSGTYNEQFF

v_gene: TRBV7-3
j_gene: TRBJ1-4
CDR3aa: CASSLTRDEKLFF

v_gene: TRBV29-1
j_gene: TRBJ1-2
CDR3aa: CSVGSGQNYGYTF

v_gene: TRBV19
j_gene: TRBJ2-2
CDR3aa: CASSITANTGELFF

v_gene: TRBV7-2
j_gene: TRBJ2-5
CDR3aa: CASSLGGIQETQYF

v_gene: TRBV2
j_gene: TRBJ2-1
CDR3aa: CASFEADLYNEQFF

v_gene: TRBV7-9
j_gene: TRBJ2-1
CDR3aa: CASSPSTGSRFF

v_gene: TRBV19
j_gene: TRBJ2-5
CDR3aa: CASSIDLRATGLETQYF

v_gene: TRBV2
j_gene: TRBJ2-3
CDR3aa: CASSERTRFNTDTQYF

v_gene: TRBV6-6
j_gene: TRBJ1-2
CDR3aa: CASKAVGQARGYGYTF

v_gene: TRBV7-6
j_gene: TRBJ2-7
CDR3aa: CASSLWGRSGEQYF

v_gene: TRBV29-1
j_gene: TRBJ2-3
CDR3aa: CSPEALTDTQYF

v_gene: TRBV23-1
j_gene: TRBJ2-5
CDR3aa: CASSQSGNQETQYF

v_gene: TRBV4-2
j_gene: TRBJ2-5
CDR3aa: CASSRGQGKETQYF

v_gene: TRBV19
j_gene: TRBJ1-2
CDR3aa: CASSGQGGGYTF

v_gene: TRBV5-1
j_gene: TRBJ2-7
CDR3aa: CASSWTGGREQYF

v_gene: TRBV25-1
j_gene: TRBJ1-3
CDR3aa: CASSPREGYGNTIYF

v_gene: TRBV11-2
j_gene: TRBJ2-7
CDR3aa: CASSPLIPQGGVYEQYF

v_gene: TRBV10-3
j_gene: TRBJ1-3
CDR3aa: CAMGTSFVSGNTIYF

v_gene: TRBV19
j_gene: TRBJ2-1
CDR3aa: CASSTLAGGPYEQFF

v_gene: TRBV18
j_gene: TRBJ1-1
CDR3aa: CASGAGGTEAFF

v_gene: TRBV19
j_gene: TRBJ1-5
CDR3aa: CASSIAGQFNQPQHF

v_gene: TRBV29-1
j_gene: TRBJ2-5
CDR3aa: CSAKRSAQETQYF

v_gene: TRBV27
j_gene: TRBJ2-7
CDR3aa: CASSYRDRAYEQYF

v_gene: TRBV9
j_gene: TRBJ2-5
CDR3aa: CASSDDRGLETQYF

v_gene: TRBV28
j_gene: TRBJ1-1
CDR3aa: CASSTTERRDTEAFF

v_gene: TRBV10-3
j_gene: TRBJ1-2
CDR3aa: CAIRPQGIFYGYTF

v_gene: TRBV7-9
j_gene: TRBJ2-3
CDR3aa: CASSSQGLLSTDTQYF

v_gene: TRBV11-2
j_gene: TRBJ2-5
CDR3aa: CASSLVTGGLGTQYF

v_gene: TRBV5-1
j_gene: TRBJ2-7
CDR3aa: CASSLATSATQYEQYF

v_gene: TRBV19
j_gene: TRBJ2-5
CDR3aa: CASSGSGSLGETQYF

v_gene: TRBV29-1
j_gene: TRBJ1-2
CDR3aa: CSVEADGSGVWDYGYTF

v_gene: TRBV10-3
j_gene: TRBJ1-2
CDR3aa: CATKPREQQDYGYTF

v_gene: TRBV30
j_gene: TRBJ2-1
CDR3aa: CAWSFNRGGEQFF

v_gene: TRBV19
j_gene: TRBJ2-7
CDR3aa: CATSGSYEQYF

v_gene: TRBV2
j_gene: TRBJ1-4
CDR3aa: CAKGVDHQLFF

v_gene: TRBV11-3
j_gene: TRBJ2-3
CDR3aa: CASSYRSGSTDTQYF

v_gene: TRBV7-8
j_gene: TRBJ2-1
CDR3aa: CASSPPRAGVDEQFF

v_gene: TRBV9
j_gene: TRBJ2-2
CDR3aa: CASSAGGLAGTGELFF

v_gene: TRBV30
j_gene: TRBJ2-7
CDR3aa: CAWVRDYEQYF

v_gene: TRBV4-1
j_gene: TRBJ1-5
CDR3aa: CASSRTGGSNQPQHF

v_gene: TRBV5-1
j_gene: TRBJ2-2
CDR3aa: CASRPGLAGVGELFF

v_gene: TRBV5-1
j_gene: TRBJ2-3
CDR3aa: CASSLAARSTDTQYF

v_gene: TRBV10-3
j_gene: TRBJ2-3
CDR3aa: CAISETNTQYF

v_gene: TRBV7-9
j_gene: TRBJ2-2
CDR3aa: CASTEASGGLLFTGELFF

v_gene: TRBV7-7
j_gene: TRBJ2-2
CDR3aa: CASSRQRLAGGGTGELFF

v_gene: TRBV12-5
j_gene: TRBJ2-1
CDR3aa: CASGFLILGFF

v_gene: TRBV4-3
j_gene: TRBJ2-2
CDR3aa: CASSRGLAGGNTGELFF

v_gene: TRBV11-2
j_gene: TRBJ2-7
CDR3aa: CASSYLRYDEQYF